This T cell receptor (beta chain) was sequenced for a study of shared clonotypes between healthy human individuals. This clone appeared once. This CDR3 spans 17 amino acids. In germline, CDR1 is SGHRS, CDR2 YFSETQ. The V end lost 3 bases, the J end lost 4 bases, and 22 bases lay between the germline ends. TCRdb's table, derived via immunoSEQ multiplex PCR, lists solely in-frame clones and lacks some. The top ten hold around 9.3% of the sample, which has about 360,000 clones, roughly 70% seen once. Sequencing was done on a sample of memory CD4+ T cells sorted from blood. Subset described: CD45RA-negative fraction. The source of this sequence is a man aged 25 to 45 in good health. The chain recombines TRBV5-1 with TRBJ1-2; D might be TRBD1 (5 bases). CDR3 nucleotide sequence: TGCGCCAGCAGCTCCCGGTTCCGCCCGGACACCTCCTATGGCTACACCTTC. It yields the protein CASSSRFRPDTSYGYTF.